The rows below give T cell receptor beta chains drawn from one sample of a study of response to subunit inactivated influenza vaccine. TCRdb reanalysed the RT-PCR reads using MiXCR and keeps one entry per CDR3 protein. The sample includes some 800,000 distinct CDR3 sequences, about 20% of them seen just once. The source was PBMCs from blood, collected roughly 5 days after vaccination. Receptors were obtained from a man between 45 and 60 years old who received an inactivated influenza vaccine. The CDR3 runs from the conserved cysteine through the conserved F or W. The D gene is left open where the match is weak. Clone size is shown for a subset of rows, as once, few, many or a class of expanded clone.

CDR3nt	CDR3aa	abundance	v_gene	j_gene	d_gene
TGTGCCAGCAGGGAGAGGGACAGCTTCTCCTACGAGCAGTACTTC	CASRERDSFSYEQYF	.	TRBV4-2	TRBJ2-7	TRBD1
TGTGCCACCAGTGACCTGGCCGGCGGGGTCTTGGATGAGCAGTTCTTC	CATSDLAGGVLDEQFF	.	TRBV24-1	TRBJ2-1	.
TGTGCCAGCAGTGACTCGATTAAAAAGGGGCGGAGGGAGACCCAGTACTTC	CASSDSIKKGRRETQYF	.	TRBV6-4	TRBJ2-5	.
TGTGCCAGCAGCTTGGAGGTGGCAAGTATCTATGGCTACACCTTC	CASSLEVASIYGYTF	.	TRBV5-6	TRBJ1-2	.
TGTGCCAGTAGTAATCGAAGGGTCGATGAGCAGTTCTTC	CASSNRRVDEQFF	few	TRBV19	TRBJ2-1	.
TGCGCCAGCAGCTTCGAACGTCCCCCAACCTACGAGCAGTACTTC	CASSFERPPTYEQYF	.	TRBV5-1	TRBJ2-7	.
TGTGCCAGCAGTTTGATAATGACATTTGAAAAACTGTTTTTT	CASSLIMTFEKLFF	few	TRBV28	TRBJ1-4	.
TGTGCCAGCAGCTTACCCCTCCCGCAGACTAACTATGGCTACACCTTC	CASSLPLPQTNYGYTF	.	TRBV11-2	TRBJ1-2	.
TGTGCCAGCACCATTTCCCTGCGGGGTGAGCAGTTCTTC	CASTISLRGEQFF	many	TRBV12-3/TRBV12-4	TRBJ2-1	.
TGTGCCAGCAGCCCCTATTATAGTGGGGAAAAACTGTTTTTT	CASSPYYSGEKLFF	.	TRBV6-1	TRBJ1-4	.
TGTGCCACCAGTGACCGAAGACTAGCGGGAAGCACAGATACGCAGTATTTT	CATSDRRLAGSTDTQYF	few	TRBV24-1	TRBJ2-3	TRBD2
TGTGCCAGCAGCTCCCCCCTGGTCAGCTTCGAGCAGTACTTC	CASSSPLVSFEQYF	.	TRBV5-5	TRBJ2-7	.
TGTGCCAGCAGCGCCCAGGGAGAACGCTACACCTTC	CASSAQGERYTF	few	TRBV11-2	TRBJ1-2	.
TGTGCCAGCAGTTCTCTAGCGGGAGGGTTGGAGACCCAGTACTTC	CASSSLAGGLETQYF	few	TRBV28	TRBJ2-5	TRBD2
TGTGCCAGCAGCTTGGGGGACAGGGTAGGGAACAATGAGCAGTTCTTC	CASSLGDRVGNNEQFF	few	TRBV5-5	TRBJ2-1	TRBD1
TGCAGCGTTGTTTTTATCGGGGGACTAGGAAGAGGGGAGCAGTACTTC	CSVVFIGGLGRGEQYF	few	TRBV29-1	TRBJ2-7	TRBD2
TGCGCCAGCAGCCAACTCGGGGGGGCCCGAGAGACCCAGTACTTC	CASSQLGGARETQYF	.	TRBV4-3	TRBJ2-5	TRBD2
TGCAGCGTTGGTGTAGGGCGAAATCAGCCCCAGCATTTT	CSVGVGRNQPQHF	few	TRBV29-1	TRBJ1-5	.
TGTGCCAGCGTCGGCGGGAGGGGGGGCGAGCAGTACTTC	CASVGGRGGEQYF	many	TRBV6-1	TRBJ2-7	TRBD2
TGTGCCAGTAGCACCTTACTAGCGGAAAGCACAGATACGCAGTATTTT	CASSTLLAESTDTQYF	few	TRBV19	TRBJ2-3	TRBD2
TGTGCCAGCAGCCCAACTCAGGTAGCGAACACTGAAGCTTTCTTT	CASSPTQVANTEAFF	few	TRBV12-3/TRBV12-4	TRBJ1-1	.
TGCGCCAGCAGCCAAGTTTCTGGGGGGAACACTGAAGCTTTCTTT	CASSQVSGGNTEAFF	few	TRBV4-3	TRBJ1-1	.
TGTGCCAGCAGCCGCGGGAGCGGGACAGATACGCAGTATTTT	CASSRGSGTDTQYF	.	TRBV7-2	TRBJ2-3	TRBD2
TGTGCCAGCAGCGATACAGGGATGAGCTCCTACAATGAGCAGTTCTTC	CASSDTGMSSYNEQFF	.	TRBV16	TRBJ2-1	.
TGCAGTGCTAGTGTAAGACTAGCGGGACAACCCTACAATGAGCAGTTCTTC	CSASVRLAGQPYNEQFF	.	TRBV20-1	TRBJ2-1	TRBD2
TGTGCCAGCAGCTTTAGCGGGGGGAAGGATGAGCAGTTCTTC	CASSFSGGKDEQFF	few	TRBV7-9	TRBJ2-1	TRBD2
TGTGCCAGCAGTGTTGGGGTGGACACTGAAGCTTTCTTT	CASSVGVDTEAFF	.	TRBV25-1	TRBJ1-1	.
TGTGCCAGCAGTTTTAATGTTGTGAGGTGGAGCTCCTACAATGAGCAGTTCTTC	CASSFNVVRWSSYNEQFF	.	TRBV28	TRBJ2-1	.
TGTGCCAGCTCACTCCGGGACCGACCTGTGGGCCCCATCTTT	CASSLRDRPVGPIF	many	TRBV18	TRBJ1-1	.
TGTGCCAGCATTCCCTCAGGACTAGCCAAAAACATTCAGTACTTC	CASIPSGLAKNIQYF	.	TRBV28	TRBJ2-4	.
TGCGCCAGCAGCGAACCGGGACAAATCTACGAGCAGTACTTC	CASSEPGQIYEQYF	few	TRBV4-1	TRBJ2-7	.
TGCAGCGTTGACGGGGGTCCAGGACAGCCCCAGCATTTT	CSVDGGPGQPQHF	few	TRBV29-1	TRBJ1-5	.
TGCGCCAGCAGCGCGGGTGGGGGACTCCCAGATACGCAGTATTTT	CASSAGGGLPDTQYF	.	TRBV4-3	TRBJ2-3	.
TGCAGTGCTAGAGATCAACTAGATGGGCCCCAGCATTTT	CSARDQLDGPQHF	.	TRBV20-1	TRBJ1-5	.
TGTGCCAGCAGCCCCGGAGTCAGCACCGGGGAGCTGTTTTTT	CASSPGVSTGELFF	few	TRBV4-2	TRBJ2-2	.
TGCGCCAGCAGCGAGACCACCCGGGGCCCTACGTCCGGGGAGCTGTTTTTT	CASSETTRGPTSGELFF	few	TRBV5-1	TRBJ2-2	.
TGTGCCAGCAGTTACGCAGTGGGGTCTTCCTACGAGCAGTACTTC	CASSYAVGSSYEQYF	.	TRBV6-5	TRBJ2-7	.
TGTGCCAGCAGCTCCCCCCGGGGACAGGGCACCTACAATGAGCAGTTCTTC	CASSSPRGQGTYNEQFF	few	TRBV7-8	TRBJ2-1	TRBD1
TGCAGTGCTGTACAGGGGACGGGCAATCAGCCCCAGCATTTT	CSAVQGTGNQPQHF	once	TRBV20-1	TRBJ1-5	TRBD1
TGCAGTGCTAGTAAGCTTTCCTACGAGCAGTACTTC	CSASKLSYEQYF	many	TRBV20-1	TRBJ2-7	.
TGTGCCAGCACAGGGATCGGTGGGGAGACCCAGTACTTC	CASTGIGGETQYF	.	TRBV25-1	TRBJ2-5	.